Sequencing of this T cell receptor beta chain was carried out in a study of long-term antiretroviral therapy in people with HIV. Study-wide findings and caveats: Adherence to ART, viral resistance and therapy changes lacked any data. Pre-ART-expanded clones dominated the repertoire at all time points. HIV repertoires covered narrower CDR3 length ranges than controls did.

For this clone: Its antigen is still unknown.

The CDR3 spans 16 residues. The V gene lost 8 bases and the J gene lost 1 base, with 18 bases spanning the gap. The germline CDR1 and CDR2 sequences are LNHDA and SQIVND (reference sequence). Version v3.0 of the immunoSEQ assay ran at survey level. Samples were sequenced targeting roughly 35,000-50,000 T-cell genomes each. Only in-frame clones appear in the TCRdb table, and some are missing; sequencing was by immunoSEQ multiplex PCR. The sample has roughly 18,000 clones; about nine tenths are singletons. The receptor's source is a middle-aged man with HIV. The chain recombines TRBV19 with TRBJ1-5; maybe TRBD1 (6 bases). The source material was unsorted PBMCs, sampled 3 years after starting antiretroviral therapy. Written as DNA, the CDR3 is TGTGCCAGTTGTAGCCAACAGGGAGGGAGCAATCAGCCCCAGCATTTT. This translates into CASCSQQGGSNQPQHF.